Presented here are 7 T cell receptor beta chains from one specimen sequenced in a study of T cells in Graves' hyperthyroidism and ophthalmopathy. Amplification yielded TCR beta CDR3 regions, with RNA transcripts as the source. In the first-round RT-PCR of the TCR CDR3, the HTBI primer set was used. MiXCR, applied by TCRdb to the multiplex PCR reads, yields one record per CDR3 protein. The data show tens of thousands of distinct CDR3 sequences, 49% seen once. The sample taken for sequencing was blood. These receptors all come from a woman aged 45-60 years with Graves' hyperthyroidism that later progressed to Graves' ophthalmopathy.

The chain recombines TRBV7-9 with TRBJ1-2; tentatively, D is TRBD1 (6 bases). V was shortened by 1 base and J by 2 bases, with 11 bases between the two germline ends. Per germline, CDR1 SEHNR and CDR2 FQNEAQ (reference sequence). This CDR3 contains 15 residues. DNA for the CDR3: TGTGCCAGCAGCTTAGAGGAGGGGGGGAACTATGGCTACACCTTC. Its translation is CASSLEEGGNYGYTF.

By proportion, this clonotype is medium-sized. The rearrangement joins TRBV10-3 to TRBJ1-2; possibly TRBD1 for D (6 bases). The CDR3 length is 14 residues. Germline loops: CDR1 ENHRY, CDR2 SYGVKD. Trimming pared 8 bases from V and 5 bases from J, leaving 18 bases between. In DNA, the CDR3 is TGTGCCATCCGTCCTTCTGACAGGCTTTATGGCTACACCTTC. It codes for CAIRPSDRLYGYTF.

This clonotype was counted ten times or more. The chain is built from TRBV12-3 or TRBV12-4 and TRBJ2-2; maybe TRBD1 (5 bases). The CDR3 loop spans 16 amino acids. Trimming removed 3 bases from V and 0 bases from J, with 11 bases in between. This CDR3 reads CASSFDQGANTGELFF. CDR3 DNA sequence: TGTGCCAGCAGTTTCGATCAGGGCGCGAACACCGGGGAGCTGTTTTTT.

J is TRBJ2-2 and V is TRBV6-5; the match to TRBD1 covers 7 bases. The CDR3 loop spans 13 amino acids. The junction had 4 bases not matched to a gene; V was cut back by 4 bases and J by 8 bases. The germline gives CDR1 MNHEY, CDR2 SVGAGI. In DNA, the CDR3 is TGTGCCAGCAGTTCGTTGGGACAGGGGGAGCTGTTTTTT. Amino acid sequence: CASSSLGQGELFF.

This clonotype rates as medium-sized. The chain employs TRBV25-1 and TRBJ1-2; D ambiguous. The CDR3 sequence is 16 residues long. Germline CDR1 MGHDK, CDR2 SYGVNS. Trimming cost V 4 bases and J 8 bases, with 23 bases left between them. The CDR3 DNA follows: TGTGCCAGCAGTGGGTCACAAGAACCTACAGCCGGGGGCTACACCTTC. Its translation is CASSGSQEPTAGGYTF.

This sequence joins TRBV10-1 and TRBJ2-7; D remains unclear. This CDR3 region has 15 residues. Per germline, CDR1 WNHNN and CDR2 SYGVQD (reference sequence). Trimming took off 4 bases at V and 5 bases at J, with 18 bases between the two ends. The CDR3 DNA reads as TGCGCCAGCAGTGGAGGACCGAATCGTCGGAACGAGCAGTACTTC. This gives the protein CASSGGPNRRNEQYF.

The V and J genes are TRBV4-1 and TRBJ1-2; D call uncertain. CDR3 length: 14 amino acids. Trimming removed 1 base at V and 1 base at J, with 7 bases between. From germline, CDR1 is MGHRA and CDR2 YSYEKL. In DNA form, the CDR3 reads TGCGCCAGCAGCCAAGCGGGCAATAACTATGGCTACACCTTC. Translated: CASSQAGNNYGYTF.